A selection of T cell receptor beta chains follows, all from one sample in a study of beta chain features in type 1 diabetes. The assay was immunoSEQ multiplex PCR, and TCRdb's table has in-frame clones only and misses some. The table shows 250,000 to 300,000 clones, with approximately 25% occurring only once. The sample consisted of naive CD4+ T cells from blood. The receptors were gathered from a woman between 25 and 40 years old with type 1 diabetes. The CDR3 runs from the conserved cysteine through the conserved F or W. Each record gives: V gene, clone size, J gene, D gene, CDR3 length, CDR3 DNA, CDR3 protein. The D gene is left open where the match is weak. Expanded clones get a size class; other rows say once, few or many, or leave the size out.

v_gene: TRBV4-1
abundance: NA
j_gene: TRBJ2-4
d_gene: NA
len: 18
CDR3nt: TGCGCCAGCAGCCTTCTTCCCCGGGGGTTACTAGCCAAAAACATTCAGTACTTC
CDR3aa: CASSLLPRGLLAKNIQYF

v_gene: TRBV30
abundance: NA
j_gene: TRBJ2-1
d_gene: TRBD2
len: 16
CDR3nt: TGTGCCTGGAGGAGGTCCCCGGGACTAGTGCACAATGAGCAGTTCTTC
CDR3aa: CAWRRSPGLVHNEQFF

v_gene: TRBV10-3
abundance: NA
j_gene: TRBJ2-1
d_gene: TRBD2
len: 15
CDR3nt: TGTGCCATCAGTACCGGGACTAGCGTTTACAATGAGCAGTTCTTC
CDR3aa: CAISTGTSVYNEQFF

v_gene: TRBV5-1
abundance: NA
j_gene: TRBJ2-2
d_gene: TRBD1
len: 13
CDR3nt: TGCGCCAGCAGCGTAGACAGGGCCGGGGAGCTGTTTTTT
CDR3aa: CASSVDRAGELFF

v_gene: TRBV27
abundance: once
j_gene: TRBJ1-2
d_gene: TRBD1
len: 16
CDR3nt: TGTGCCAGCAGTCTTAACTTCGGGACAGGTGCCTATGGCTACACCTTC
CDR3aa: CASSLNFGTGAYGYTF

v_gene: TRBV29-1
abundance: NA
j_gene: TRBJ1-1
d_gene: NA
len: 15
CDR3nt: TGCAGCGTTGAAATCCCCAGGGGCCTAGACACTGAAGCTTTCTTT
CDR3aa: CSVEIPRGLDTEAFF

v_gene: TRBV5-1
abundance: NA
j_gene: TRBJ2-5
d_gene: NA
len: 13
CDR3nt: TGCGCCAGCAGCTCTCAGTACCAAGAGACCCAGTACTTC
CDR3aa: CASSSQYQETQYF

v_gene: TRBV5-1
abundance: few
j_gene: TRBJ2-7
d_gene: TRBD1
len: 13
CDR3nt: TGCGCCAGCAGCTTGGGGACAGGGGGCGAGCAGTACTTC
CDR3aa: CASSLGTGGEQYF

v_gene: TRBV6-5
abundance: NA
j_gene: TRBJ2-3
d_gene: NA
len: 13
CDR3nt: TGTGCCAGCAGACCGCCACACACAGATACGCAGTATTTT
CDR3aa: CASRPPHTDTQYF

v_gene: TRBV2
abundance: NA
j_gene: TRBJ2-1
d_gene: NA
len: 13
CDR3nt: TGTGCCAGCAGTGAAAGGAGGTACAATGAGCAGTTCTTC
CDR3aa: CASSERRYNEQFF

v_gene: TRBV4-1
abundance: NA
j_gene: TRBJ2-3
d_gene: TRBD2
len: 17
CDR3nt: TGCGCCAGCCACCCGGGACTAGCGGGAGGGCCAGGAGATACGCAGTATTTT
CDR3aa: CASHPGLAGGPGDTQYF

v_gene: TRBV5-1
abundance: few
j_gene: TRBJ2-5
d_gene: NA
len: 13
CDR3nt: TGCGCCAGCTACAGGGACCAGGGGGAGACCCAGTACTTC
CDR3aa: CASYRDQGETQYF

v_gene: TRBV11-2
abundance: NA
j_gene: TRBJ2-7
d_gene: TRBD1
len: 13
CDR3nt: TGTGCCAGCAGCTTAGTGACAGGGGGCGAGCAGTACTTC
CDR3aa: CASSLVTGGEQYF

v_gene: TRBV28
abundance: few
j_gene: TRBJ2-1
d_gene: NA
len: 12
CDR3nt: TGTGCCAGCAGTTTACAGTACAATGAGCAGTTCTTC
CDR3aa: CASSLQYNEQFF

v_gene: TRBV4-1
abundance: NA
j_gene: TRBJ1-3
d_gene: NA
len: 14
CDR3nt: TGCGCCAGCAGCCAAGATCCGAGCTCAAACACCATATATTTT
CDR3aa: CASSQDPSSNTIYF

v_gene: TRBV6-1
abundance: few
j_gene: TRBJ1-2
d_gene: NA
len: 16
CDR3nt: TGTGCCAGCAGTGGAGGCAGAACCTTTTCTAACTATGGCTACACCTTC
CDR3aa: CASSGGRTFSNYGYTF

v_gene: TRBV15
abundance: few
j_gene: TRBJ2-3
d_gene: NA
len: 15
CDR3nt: TGTGCCACCCGAAGTAGCGGACGTAGCACAGATACGCAGTATTTT
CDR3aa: CATRSSGRSTDTQYF

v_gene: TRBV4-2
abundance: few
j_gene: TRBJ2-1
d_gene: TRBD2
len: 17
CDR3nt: TGTGCCAGCAGCCAAGTTCTAGCGGCCAGGAACTACAATGAGCAGTTCTTC
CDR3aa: CASSQVLAARNYNEQFF

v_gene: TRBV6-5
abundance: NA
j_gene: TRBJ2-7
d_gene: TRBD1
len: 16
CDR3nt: TGTGCCAGCAGTTACCGTGGGACAGGCCGACCCTACGAGCAGTACTTC
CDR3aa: CASSYRGTGRPYEQYF

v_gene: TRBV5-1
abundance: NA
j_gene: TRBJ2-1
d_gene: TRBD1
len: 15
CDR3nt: TGCGCCAGCAGCTTCTCCGGGACAGGGGGCGATGAGCAGTTCTTC
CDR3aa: CASSFSGTGGDEQFF

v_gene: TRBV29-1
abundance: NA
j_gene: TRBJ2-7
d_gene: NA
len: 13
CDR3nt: TGCAGCGTTGTAAGTCAGGGGAGATACGAGCAGTACTTC
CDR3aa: CSVVSQGRYEQYF

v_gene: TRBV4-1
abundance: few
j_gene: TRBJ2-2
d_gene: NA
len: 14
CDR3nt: TGCGCCAGCAGCCAGAGGGAGAACACCGGGGAGCTGTTTTTT
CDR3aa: CASSQRENTGELFF

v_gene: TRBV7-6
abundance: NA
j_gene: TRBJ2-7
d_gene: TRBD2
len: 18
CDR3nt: TGTGCCAGCAGCTTAGGACTAGCGGGAGGGAGTCTGAGTTACGAGCAGTACTTC
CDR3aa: CASSLGLAGGSLSYEQYF

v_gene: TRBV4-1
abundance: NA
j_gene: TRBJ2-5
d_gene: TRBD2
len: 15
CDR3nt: TGCGCCAGCAGCCAACCGACTAGCGGGAACCAGACCCAGTACTTC
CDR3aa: CASSQPTSGNQTQYF

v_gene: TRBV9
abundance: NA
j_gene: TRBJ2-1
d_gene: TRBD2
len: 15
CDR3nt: TGTGCCAGCAGCGGGGGGGGTAACCAACAGTCGCAGCAGTTCTTC
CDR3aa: CASSGGGNQQSQQFF

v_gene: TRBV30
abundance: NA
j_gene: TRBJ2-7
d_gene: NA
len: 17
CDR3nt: TGTGCCTGGAGTGTTTGGCGGTCAGGGGATAGCTCCTACGAGCAGTACTTC
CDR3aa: CAWSVWRSGDSSYEQYF

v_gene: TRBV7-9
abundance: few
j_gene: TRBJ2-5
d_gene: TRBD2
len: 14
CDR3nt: TGTGCCAGCAGGTCCACTAGCGGCCAAGAGACCCAGTACTTC
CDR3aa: CASRSTSGQETQYF

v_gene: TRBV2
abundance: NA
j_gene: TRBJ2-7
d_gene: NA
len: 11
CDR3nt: TGTGCCAGCAGTGCCTTGTCCGAGCAGTACTTC
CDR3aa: CASSALSEQYF

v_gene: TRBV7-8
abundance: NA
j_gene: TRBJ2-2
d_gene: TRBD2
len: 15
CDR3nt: TGTGCCAGCAGCTTAGTAGCGGGAGACACCGGGGAGCTGTTTTTT
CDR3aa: CASSLVAGDTGELFF

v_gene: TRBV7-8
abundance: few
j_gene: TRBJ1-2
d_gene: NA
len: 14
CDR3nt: TGTGCCAGCAGCTCTACAGGGAGTCATTATGGCTACACCTTC
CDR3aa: CASSSTGSHYGYTF

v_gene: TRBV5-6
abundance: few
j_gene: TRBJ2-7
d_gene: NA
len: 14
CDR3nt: TGTGCCAGCAGCTTGGAGCCATTTCTCGGCGAGCAGTACTTC
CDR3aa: CASSLEPFLGEQYF

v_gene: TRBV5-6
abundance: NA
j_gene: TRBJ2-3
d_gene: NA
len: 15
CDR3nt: TGTGCCAGCAGCTTGGGGCAGGGGAGCACAGATACGCAGTATTTT
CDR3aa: CASSLGQGSTDTQYF